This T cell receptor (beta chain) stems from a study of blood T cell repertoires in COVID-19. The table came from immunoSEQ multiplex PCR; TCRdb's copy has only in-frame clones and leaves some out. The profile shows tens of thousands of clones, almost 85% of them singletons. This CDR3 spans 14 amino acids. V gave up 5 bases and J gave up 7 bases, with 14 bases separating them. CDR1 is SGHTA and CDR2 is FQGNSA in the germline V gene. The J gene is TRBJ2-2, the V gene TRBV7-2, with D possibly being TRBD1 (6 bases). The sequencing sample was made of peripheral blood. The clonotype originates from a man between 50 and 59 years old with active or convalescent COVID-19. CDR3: CASSVFRGDGELFF. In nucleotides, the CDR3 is TGTGCCAGCAGCGTCTTCAGGGGCGACGGGGAGCTGTTTTTT. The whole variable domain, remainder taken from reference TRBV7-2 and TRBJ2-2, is GAGVSQSPSNKVTEKGKDVELRCDPISGHTALYWYRQSLGQGLEFLIYFQGNSAPDKSGLPSDRFSAERTGGSVSTLTIQRTQQEDSAVYLCASSVFRGDGELFFGEGSRLTVL.